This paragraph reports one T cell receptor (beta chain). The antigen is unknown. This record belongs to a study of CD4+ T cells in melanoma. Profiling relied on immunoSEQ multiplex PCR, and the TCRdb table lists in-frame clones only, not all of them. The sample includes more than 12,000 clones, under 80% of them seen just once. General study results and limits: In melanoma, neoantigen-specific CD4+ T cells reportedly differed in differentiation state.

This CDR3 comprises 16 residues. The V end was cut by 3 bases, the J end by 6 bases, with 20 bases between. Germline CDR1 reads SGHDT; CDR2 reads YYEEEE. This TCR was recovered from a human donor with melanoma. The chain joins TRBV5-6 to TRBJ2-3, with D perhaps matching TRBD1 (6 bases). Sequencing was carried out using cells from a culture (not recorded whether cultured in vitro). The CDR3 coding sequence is TGTGCCAGCAGCTGGGGGCCAGGGACCCCCACGGATACGCAGTATTTT. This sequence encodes CASSWGPGTPTDTQYF.